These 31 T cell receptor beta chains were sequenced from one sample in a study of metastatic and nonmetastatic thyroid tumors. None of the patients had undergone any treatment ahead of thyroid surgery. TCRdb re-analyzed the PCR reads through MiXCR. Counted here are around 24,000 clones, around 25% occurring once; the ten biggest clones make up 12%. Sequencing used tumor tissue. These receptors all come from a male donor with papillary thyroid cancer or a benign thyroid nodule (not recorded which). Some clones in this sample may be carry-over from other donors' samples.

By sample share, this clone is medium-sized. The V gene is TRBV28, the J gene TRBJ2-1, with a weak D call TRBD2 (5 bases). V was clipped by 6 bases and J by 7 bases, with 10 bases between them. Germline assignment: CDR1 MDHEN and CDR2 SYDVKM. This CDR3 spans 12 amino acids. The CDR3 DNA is TGTGCCAGCAGACAGAGGGAAAATGAGCAGTTCTTC. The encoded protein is CASRQRENEQFF.

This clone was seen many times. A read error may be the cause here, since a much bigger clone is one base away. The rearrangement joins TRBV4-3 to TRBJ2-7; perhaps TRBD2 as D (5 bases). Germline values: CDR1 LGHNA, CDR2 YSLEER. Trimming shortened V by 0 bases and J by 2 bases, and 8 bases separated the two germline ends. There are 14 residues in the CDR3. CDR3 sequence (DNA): TGCGCCAGCAGCCAAGAGTCCGGGGCCTACGAGCAGTACTTC. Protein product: CASSQESGAYEQYF.

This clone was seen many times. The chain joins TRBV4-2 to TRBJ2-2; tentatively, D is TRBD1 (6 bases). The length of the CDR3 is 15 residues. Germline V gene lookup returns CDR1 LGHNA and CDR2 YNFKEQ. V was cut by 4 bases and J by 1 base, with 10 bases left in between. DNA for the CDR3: TGTGCCAGCAGCCGGGGGCAGGGGAACACCGGGGAGCTGTTTTTT. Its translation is CASSRGQGNTGELFF.

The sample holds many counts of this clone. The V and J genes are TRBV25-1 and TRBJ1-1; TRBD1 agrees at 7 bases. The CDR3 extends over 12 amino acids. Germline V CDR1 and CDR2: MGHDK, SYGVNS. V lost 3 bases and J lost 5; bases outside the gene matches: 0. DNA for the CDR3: TGTGCCAGCAGTGACAGGGGGACTGAAGCTTTCTTT. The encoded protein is CASSDRGTEAFF.

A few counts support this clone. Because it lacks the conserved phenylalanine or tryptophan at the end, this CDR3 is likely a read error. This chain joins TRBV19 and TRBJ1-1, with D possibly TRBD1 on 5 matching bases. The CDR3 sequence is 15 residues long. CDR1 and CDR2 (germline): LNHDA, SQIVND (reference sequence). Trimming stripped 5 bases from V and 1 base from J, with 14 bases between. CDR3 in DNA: TGTGCCAGTAGTCTGAGCAGGGTTGGGAACACTGAAGCTTTCTCT. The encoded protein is CASSLSRVGNTEAFS.

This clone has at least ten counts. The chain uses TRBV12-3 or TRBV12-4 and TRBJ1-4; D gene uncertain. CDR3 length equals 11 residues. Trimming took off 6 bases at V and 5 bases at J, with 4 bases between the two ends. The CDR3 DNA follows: TGTGCCAGCAGGATAAATGAAAAACTGTTTTTT. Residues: CASRINEKLFF.

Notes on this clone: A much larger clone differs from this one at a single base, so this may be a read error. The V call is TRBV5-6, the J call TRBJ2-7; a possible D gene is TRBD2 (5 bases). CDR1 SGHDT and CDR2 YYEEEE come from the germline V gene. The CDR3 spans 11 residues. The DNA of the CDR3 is TGTTCCAGCAGCTTGTCGGGGGAGCAGTACTTC. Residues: CSSSLSGEQYF. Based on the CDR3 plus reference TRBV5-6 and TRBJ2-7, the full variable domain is DAGVTQSPTHLIKTRGQQVTLRCSPKSGHDTVSWYQQALGQGPQFIFQYYEEEERQRGNFPDRFSGHQFPNYSSELNVNALLLGDSALYLCSSSLSGEQYFGPGTRLTVT.

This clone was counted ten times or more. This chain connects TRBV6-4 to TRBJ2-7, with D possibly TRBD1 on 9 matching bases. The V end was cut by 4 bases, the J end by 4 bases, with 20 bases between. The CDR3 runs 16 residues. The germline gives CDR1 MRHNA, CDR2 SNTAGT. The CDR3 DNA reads TGTGCCAGCAGTGCCGGGGGGGGGACAGGGTTTTACGAGCAGTACTTC. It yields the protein CASSAGGGTGFYEQYF.

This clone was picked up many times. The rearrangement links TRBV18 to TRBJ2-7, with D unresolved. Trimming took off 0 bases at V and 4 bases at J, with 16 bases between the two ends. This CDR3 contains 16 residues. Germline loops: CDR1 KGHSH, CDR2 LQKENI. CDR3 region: CASSPPMLGRQYEQYF. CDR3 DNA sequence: TGTGCCAGCTCACCACCGATGTTAGGGCGGCAATACGAGCAGTACTTC.

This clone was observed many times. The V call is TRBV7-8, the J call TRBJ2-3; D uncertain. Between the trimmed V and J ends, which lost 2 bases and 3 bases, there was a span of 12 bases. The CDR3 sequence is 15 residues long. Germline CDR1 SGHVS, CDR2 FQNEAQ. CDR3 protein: CASSLFWAVTDTQYF. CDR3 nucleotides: TGTGCCAGCAGCTTATTTTGGGCGGTAACAGATACGCAGTATTTT.

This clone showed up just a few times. The CDR3 is CASSLEGGWNEQYF. The CDR3 DNA sequence: TGTGCCAGCAGCTTAGAAGGGGGATGGAACGAGCAGTACTTC. V usage is TRBV7-2 and J usage is TRBJ2-7; tentative D call: TRBD1 (6 bases). The ends were cut back, 1 base at V and 5 bases at J, with 12 bases in the middle. The CDR3 has 14 amino acids. Germline V gene data show CDR1 as SGHTA and CDR2 as FQGNSA.

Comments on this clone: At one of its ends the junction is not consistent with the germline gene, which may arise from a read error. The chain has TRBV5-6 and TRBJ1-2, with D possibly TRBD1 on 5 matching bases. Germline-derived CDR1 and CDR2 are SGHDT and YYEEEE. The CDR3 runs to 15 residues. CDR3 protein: CDSSILPGSGYGYTF. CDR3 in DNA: TGTGACAGCAGCATCTTACCAGGGTCTGGGTATGGCTACACCTTC.

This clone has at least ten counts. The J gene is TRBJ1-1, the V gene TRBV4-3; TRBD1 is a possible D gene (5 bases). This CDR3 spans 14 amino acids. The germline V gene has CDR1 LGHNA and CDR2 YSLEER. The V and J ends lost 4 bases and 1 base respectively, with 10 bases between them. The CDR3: CASSPGTENTEAFF. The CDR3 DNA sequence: TGCGCCAGCAGCCCCGGGACGGAGAACACTGAAGCTTTCTTT.

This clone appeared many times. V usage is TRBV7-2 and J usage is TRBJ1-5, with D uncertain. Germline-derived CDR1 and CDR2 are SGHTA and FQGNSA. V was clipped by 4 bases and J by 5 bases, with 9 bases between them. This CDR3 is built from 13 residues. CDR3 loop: CASSSQAHQPQHF. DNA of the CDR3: TGTGCCAGCAGCTCCCAGGCCCATCAGCCCCAGCATTTT.

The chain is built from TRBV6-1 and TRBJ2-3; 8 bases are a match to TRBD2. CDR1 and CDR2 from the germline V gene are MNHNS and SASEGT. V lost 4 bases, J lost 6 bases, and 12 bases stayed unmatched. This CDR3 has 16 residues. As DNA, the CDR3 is TGTGCCAGCAGTGTGGCGAGCGGGAGCGGGAGTGATACGCAGTATTTT. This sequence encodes CASSVASGSGSDTQYF.

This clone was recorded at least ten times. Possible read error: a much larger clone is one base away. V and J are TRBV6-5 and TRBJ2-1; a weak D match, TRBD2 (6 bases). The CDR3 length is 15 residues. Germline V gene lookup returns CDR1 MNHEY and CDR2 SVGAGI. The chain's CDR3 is CASSYSQGRENEQFF. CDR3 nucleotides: TGTGCCAGCAGTTACTCGCAGGGACGGGAGAATGAGCAATTCTTC.

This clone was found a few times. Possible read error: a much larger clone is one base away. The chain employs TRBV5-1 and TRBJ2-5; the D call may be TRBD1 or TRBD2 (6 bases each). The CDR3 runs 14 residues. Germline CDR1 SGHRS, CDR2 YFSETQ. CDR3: CASNLASGAPTQYF. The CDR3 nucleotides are TGCGCCAGCAACTTGGCATCGGGGGCGCCGACCCAGTACTTC.

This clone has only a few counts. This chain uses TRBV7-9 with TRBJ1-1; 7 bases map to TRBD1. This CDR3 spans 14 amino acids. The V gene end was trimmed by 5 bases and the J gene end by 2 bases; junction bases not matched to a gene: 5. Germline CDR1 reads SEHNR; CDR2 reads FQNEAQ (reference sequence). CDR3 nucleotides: TGTGCCAGCAGCCTTAGACAGGGCAACACTGAAGCTTTCTTT. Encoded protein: CASSLRQGNTEAFF.

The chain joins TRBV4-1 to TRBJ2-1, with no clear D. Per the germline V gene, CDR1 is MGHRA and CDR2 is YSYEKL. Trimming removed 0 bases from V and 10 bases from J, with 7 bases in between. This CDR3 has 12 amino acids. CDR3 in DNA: TGCGCCAGCAGCCAAGATTTTGCGGAGCAGTTCTTC. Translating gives CASSQDFAEQFF.

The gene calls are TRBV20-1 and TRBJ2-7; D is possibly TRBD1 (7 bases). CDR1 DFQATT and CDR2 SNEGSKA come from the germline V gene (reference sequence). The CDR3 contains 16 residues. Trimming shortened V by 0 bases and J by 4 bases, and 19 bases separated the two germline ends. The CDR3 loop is CSARDASTGDWYEQYF. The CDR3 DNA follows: TGCAGTGCTAGAGACGCCTCAACAGGGGACTGGTACGAGCAGTACTTC.

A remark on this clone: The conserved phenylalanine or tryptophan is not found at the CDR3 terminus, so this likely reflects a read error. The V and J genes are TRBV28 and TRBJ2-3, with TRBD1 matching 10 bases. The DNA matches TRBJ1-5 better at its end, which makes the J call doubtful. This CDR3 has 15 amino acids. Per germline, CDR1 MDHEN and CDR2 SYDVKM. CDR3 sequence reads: CASSLGTGDTDTQHL. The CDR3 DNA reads TGTGCCAGCAGTTTAGGGACAGGGGACACAGATACGCAGCATTTA.

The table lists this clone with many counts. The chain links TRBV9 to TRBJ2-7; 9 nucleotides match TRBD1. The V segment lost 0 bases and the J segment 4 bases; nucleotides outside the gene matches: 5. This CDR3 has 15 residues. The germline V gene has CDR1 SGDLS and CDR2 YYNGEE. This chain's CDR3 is CASSVGGQGYYEQYF. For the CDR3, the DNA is TGTGCCAGCAGCGTAGGGGGACAGGGCTATTACGAGCAGTACTTC.

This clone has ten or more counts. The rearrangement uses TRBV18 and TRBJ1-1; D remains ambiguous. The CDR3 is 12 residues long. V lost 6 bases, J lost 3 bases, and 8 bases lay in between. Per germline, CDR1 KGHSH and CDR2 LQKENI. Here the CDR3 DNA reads TGTGCCAGCTCCTACGGGGACACTGAAGCTTTCTTT. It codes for CASSYGDTEAFF.

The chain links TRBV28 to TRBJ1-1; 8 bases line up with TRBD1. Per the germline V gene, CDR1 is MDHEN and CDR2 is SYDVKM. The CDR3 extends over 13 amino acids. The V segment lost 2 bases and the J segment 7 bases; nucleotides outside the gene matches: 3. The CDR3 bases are TGTGCCAGCAGTTTAACAGGGACAGGTGAAGCTTTCTTT. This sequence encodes CASSLTGTGEAFF. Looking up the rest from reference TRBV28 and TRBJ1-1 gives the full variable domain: DVKVTQSSRYLVKRTGEKVFLECVQDMDHENMFWYRQDPGLGLRLIYFSYDVKMKEKGDIPEGYSVSREKKERFSLILESASTNQTSMYLCASSLTGTGEAFFGQGTRLTVV.

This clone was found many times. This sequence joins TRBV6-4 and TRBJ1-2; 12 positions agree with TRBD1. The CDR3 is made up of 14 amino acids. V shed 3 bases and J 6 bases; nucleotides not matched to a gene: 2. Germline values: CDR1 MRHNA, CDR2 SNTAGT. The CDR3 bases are TGTGCCAGCAGTGAAGGGACAGGGGGCGATGGCTACACCTTC. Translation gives CASSEGTGGDGYTF.

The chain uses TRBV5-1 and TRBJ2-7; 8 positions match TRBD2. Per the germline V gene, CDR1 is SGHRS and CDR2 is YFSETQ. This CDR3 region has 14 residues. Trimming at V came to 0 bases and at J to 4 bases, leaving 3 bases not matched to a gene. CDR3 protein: CASSLGTGGYEQYF. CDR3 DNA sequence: TGCGCCAGCAGCTTGGGAACGGGAGGGTACGAGCAGTACTTC.

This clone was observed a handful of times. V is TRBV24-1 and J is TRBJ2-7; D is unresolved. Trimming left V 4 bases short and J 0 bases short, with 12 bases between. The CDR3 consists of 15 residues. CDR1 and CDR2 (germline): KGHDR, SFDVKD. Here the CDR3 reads CATSESSRSSYEQYF. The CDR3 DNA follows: TGTGCCACCAGTGAGAGTTCTCGAAGCTCCTACGAGCAGTACTTC.

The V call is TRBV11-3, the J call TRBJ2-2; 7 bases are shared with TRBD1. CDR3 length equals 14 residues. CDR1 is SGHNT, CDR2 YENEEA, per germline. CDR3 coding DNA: TGTGGCTGCAGCGTAAGGGGGCGTAACGGGGAGCTGTTTTTT. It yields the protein CGCSVRGRNGELFF.

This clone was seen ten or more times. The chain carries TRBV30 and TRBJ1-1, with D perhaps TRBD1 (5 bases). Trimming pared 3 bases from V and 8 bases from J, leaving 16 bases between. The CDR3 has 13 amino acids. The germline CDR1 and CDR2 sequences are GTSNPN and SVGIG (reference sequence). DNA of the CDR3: TGTGCCTGGAGGCCCCTAGGGACGGAGGAAGCTTTCTTT. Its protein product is CAWRPLGTEEAFF.

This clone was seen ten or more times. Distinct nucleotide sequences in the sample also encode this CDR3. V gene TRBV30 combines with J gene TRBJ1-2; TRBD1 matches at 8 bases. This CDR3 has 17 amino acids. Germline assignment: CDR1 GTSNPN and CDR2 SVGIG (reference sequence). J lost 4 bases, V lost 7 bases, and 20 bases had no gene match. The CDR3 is CASYSLSGTGLSYGYTF. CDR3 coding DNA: TGTGCCTCCTACTCCCTATCCGGGACAGGTTTATCCTATGGCTACACCTTC.

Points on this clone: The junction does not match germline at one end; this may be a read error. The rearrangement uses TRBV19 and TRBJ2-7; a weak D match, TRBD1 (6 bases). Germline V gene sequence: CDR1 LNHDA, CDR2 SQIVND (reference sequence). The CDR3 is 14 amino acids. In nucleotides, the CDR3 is TGTGCCACTAGTTCCCGGTACAGGGTCTGCGAGCAGTACTTC. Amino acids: CATSSRYRVCEQYF.